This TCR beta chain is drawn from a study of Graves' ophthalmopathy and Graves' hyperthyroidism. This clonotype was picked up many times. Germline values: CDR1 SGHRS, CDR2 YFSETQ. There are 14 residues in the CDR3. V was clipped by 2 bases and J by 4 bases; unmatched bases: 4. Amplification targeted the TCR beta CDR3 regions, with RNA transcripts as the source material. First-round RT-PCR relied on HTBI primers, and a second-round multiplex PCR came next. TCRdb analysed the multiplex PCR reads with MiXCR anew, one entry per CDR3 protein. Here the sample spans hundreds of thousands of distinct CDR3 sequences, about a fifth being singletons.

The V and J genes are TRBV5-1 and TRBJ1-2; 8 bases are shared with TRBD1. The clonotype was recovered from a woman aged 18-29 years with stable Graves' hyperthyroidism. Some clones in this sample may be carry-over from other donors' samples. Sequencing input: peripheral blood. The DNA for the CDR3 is TGCGCCAGCAGCTTAACAGGGGGAGGCTATGGCTACACCTTC. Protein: CASSLTGGGYGYTF.